The TCR beta chain under discussion was sequenced for a study of blood T cell repertoires in COVID-19. Whole-study context: Whether acute or convalescent, the COVID-19 samples came from the United States, Italy and Spain. Sources were T cells, B-cell-depleted T cells, or PBMCs; the material itself was cDNA or gDNA.

This clone has just one count. Germline assignment: CDR1 LGHNA and CDR2 YSLEER. CDR3 length equals 15 residues. V gave up 1 base and J gave up 5 bases, with 15 bases separating them. Original processing methods: It was from reference gene primer amplification that nucleated cell counts were estimated. This table comes from immunoSEQ multiplex PCR, and its TCRdb copy is limited to in-frame clones, with some not included. V, J and clone size are those of that table, while D and trimming were read from the DNA. The sample lists about 170,000 clones, roughly 84% seen once, with under 13% in the top ten. The specimen sequenced was peripheral blood. The chain employs TRBV4-3 and TRBJ2-7; tentative D call: TRBD1 (6 bases). The receptor was derived from a man in his 70s with active or convalescent COVID-19. The DNA of the CDR3 is TGCGCCAGCAGCCAAGGGCACGATGGGGGCGACGAGCAGTACTTC. It translates to CASSQGHDGGDEQYF.